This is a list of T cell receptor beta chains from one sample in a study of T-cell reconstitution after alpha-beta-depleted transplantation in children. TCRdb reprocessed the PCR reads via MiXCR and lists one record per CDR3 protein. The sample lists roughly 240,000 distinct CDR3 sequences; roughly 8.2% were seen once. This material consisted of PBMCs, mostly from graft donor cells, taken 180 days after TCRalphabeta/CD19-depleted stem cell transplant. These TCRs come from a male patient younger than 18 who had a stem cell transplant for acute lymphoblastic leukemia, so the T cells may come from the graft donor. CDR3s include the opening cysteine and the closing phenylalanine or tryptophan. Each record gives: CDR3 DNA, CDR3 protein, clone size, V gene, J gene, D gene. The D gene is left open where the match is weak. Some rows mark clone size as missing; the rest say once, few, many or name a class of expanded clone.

CDR3nt: TGCAGCGTTGGGGAGCGGAGTGAGCAGTTCTTC
CDR3aa: CSVGERSEQFF
abundance: many
v_gene: TRBV29-1
j_gene: TRBJ2-1
d_gene: -

CDR3nt: TGTGCCAGCAGCGTAGTAGGGCCTGGGGCCAACGTCCTGACTTTC
CDR3aa: CASSVVGPGANVLTF
abundance: many
v_gene: TRBV9
j_gene: TRBJ2-6
d_gene: -

CDR3nt: TGTGCCAGCAGCGTAGGGACAGGCGTCCTCTACGAGCAGTACTTC
CDR3aa: CASSVGTGVLYEQYF
abundance: many
v_gene: TRBV9
j_gene: TRBJ2-7
d_gene: TRBD1

CDR3nt: TGCGCCAGCAGCTTGGGACTAGCTAACACCGGGGAGCTGTTTTTT
CDR3aa: CASSLGLANTGELFF
abundance: many
v_gene: TRBV5-1
j_gene: TRBJ2-2
d_gene: TRBD2

CDR3nt: TGTGCCAGCAGCTTAATACTAGCGGGGACCACAGATACGCAGTATTTT
CDR3aa: CASSLILAGTTDTQYF
abundance: many
v_gene: TRBV7-9
j_gene: TRBJ2-3
d_gene: TRBD2

CDR3nt: TGTGCCAGCAGCTTAACGCCGCCGGACAGGGCAGATACGCAGTATTTT
CDR3aa: CASSLTPPDRADTQYF
abundance: many
v_gene: TRBV7-3
j_gene: TRBJ2-3
d_gene: TRBD1

CDR3nt: TGTGCCAGCAGCGTCGGTAGCGGCCTACCGGGCGAGCAGTACTTC
CDR3aa: CASSVGSGLPGEQYF
abundance: -
v_gene: TRBV9
j_gene: TRBJ2-7
d_gene: -

CDR3nt: TGTGCCAGCAGCTTAGGAGGGGCCCGCTCGGATGAGCAGTTCTTC
CDR3aa: CASSLGGARSDEQFF
abundance: many
v_gene: TRBV7-2
j_gene: TRBJ2-1
d_gene: -

CDR3nt: TGTGCCAGCAGCTTAGCGGGACTAGCGGGATACAAAAATGAGCAGTTCTTC
CDR3aa: CASSLAGLAGYKNEQFF
abundance: many
v_gene: TRBV7-8
j_gene: TRBJ2-1
d_gene: TRBD2

CDR3nt: TGCGCCAGCAGCATGGCGGTAAGGGGAAACAGCTATGGCTACACCTTC
CDR3aa: CASSMAVRGNSYGYTF
abundance: many
v_gene: TRBV5-1
j_gene: TRBJ1-2
d_gene: -

CDR3nt: TGTGCCATCAGTGAGTTATACGGCTATGGCTACACCTTC
CDR3aa: CAISELYGYGYTF
abundance: many
v_gene: TRBV10-3
j_gene: TRBJ1-2
d_gene: -

CDR3nt: TGTGCCGGCCGGACAGGGGCGAAGGGTATTGAAAAACTGTTTTTT
CDR3aa: CAGRTGAKGIEKLFF
abundance: few
v_gene: TRBV10-3
j_gene: TRBJ1-4
d_gene: TRBD1

CDR3nt: TGTGCCAGCAGTGACCCGACAGGGTCTAACTATGGCTACACCTTC
CDR3aa: CASSDPTGSNYGYTF
abundance: many
v_gene: TRBV6-1
j_gene: TRBJ1-2
d_gene: TRBD1

CDR3nt: TGTGCCAGCAGGTCCGGCAGTAAAATAGCCAAAAACATTCAGTACTTC
CDR3aa: CASRSGSKIAKNIQYF
abundance: many
v_gene: TRBV28
j_gene: TRBJ2-4
d_gene: -

CDR3nt: TGTGCCAGTCGGGGGACTAGCACAGATACGCAGTATTTT
CDR3aa: CASRGTSTDTQYF
abundance: many
v_gene: TRBV15
j_gene: TRBJ2-3
d_gene: -

CDR3nt: TGTGCCAGCAGCGAACATCCGTGGGGGGCTTACGAGCAGTACTTC
CDR3aa: CASSEHPWGAYEQYF
abundance: many
v_gene: TRBV6-1
j_gene: TRBJ2-7
d_gene: -

CDR3nt: TGTGCCAGCAGCTCCCACACAGGGAAAGGCAATCAGCCCCAGCATTTT
CDR3aa: CASSSHTGKGNQPQHF
abundance: many
v_gene: TRBV27
j_gene: TRBJ1-5
d_gene: -

CDR3nt: TGTGCCAGCAGACATACCATAGGGCTGAACACTGAAGCTTTCTTT
CDR3aa: CASRHTIGLNTEAFF
abundance: -
v_gene: TRBV2
j_gene: TRBJ1-1
d_gene: -

CDR3nt: TGCAGCGCCGGAGAAGTCTATGGAAACACCATATATTTT
CDR3aa: CSAGEVYGNTIYF
abundance: many
v_gene: TRBV29-1
j_gene: TRBJ1-3
d_gene: -

CDR3nt: TGTGCCAGCTCCCAAGCCAGCTCCTATAATTCACCCCTCCACTTT
CDR3aa: CASSQASSYNSPLHF
abundance: many
v_gene: TRBV12-3/TRBV12-4
j_gene: TRBJ1-6
d_gene: -

CDR3nt: TGCAGTGCTGACTCGGGGGCTGCAGATACGCAGTATTTT
CDR3aa: CSADSGAADTQYF
abundance: many
v_gene: TRBV20-1
j_gene: TRBJ2-3
d_gene: -

CDR3nt: TGCAGTGCTAGTGGGGGCGGGGGGCCCACAGATACGCAGTATTTT
CDR3aa: CSASGGGGPTDTQYF
abundance: many
v_gene: TRBV20-1
j_gene: TRBJ2-3
d_gene: TRBD2

CDR3nt: TGCAGTGCTAGAGAGGGGGGAGTAGCTCTCAACTATGGCTACACCTTC
CDR3aa: CSAREGGVALNYGYTF
abundance: many
v_gene: TRBV20-1
j_gene: TRBJ1-2
d_gene: -

CDR3nt: TGTGCCAGCAGTACGGACAGATCAATGACCGGGGAGCTGTTTTTT
CDR3aa: CASSTDRSMTGELFF
abundance: many
v_gene: TRBV28
j_gene: TRBJ2-2
d_gene: -

CDR3nt: TGTGCCAGCAGCGTTTGGGACAGATCCTACGAGCAGTACTTC
CDR3aa: CASSVWDRSYEQYF
abundance: many
v_gene: TRBV9
j_gene: TRBJ2-7
d_gene: TRBD1

CDR3nt: TGTGCCAGCTCCCGTCCGGGGGACGCCACTATTAATGAAAAACTGTTTTTT
CDR3aa: CASSRPGDATINEKLFF
abundance: few
v_gene: TRBV9
j_gene: TRBJ1-4
d_gene: -

CDR3nt: TGCGCCAGCAGCTTTGACGGAGTCGATACGCAGTATTTT
CDR3aa: CASSFDGVDTQYF
abundance: many
v_gene: TRBV5-1
j_gene: TRBJ2-3
d_gene: -

CDR3nt: TGTGCCAGCAGCCCCCCTTGGGGGGGAGGGGGTCAGCCCCAGCATTTT
CDR3aa: CASSPPWGGGGQPQHF
abundance: many
v_gene: TRBV7-2
j_gene: TRBJ1-5
d_gene: -

CDR3nt: TGCAGTGCTTGGGGCTCAAGGGATACGCAGTATTTT
CDR3aa: CSAWGSRDTQYF
abundance: many
v_gene: TRBV20-1
j_gene: TRBJ2-3
d_gene: -

CDR3nt: TGTGCCAGCAGCTTGACAGTTAACTATGGCTACACCTTC
CDR3aa: CASSLTVNYGYTF
abundance: many
v_gene: TRBV13
j_gene: TRBJ1-2
d_gene: -

CDR3nt: TGTGCCAGCACCAAACTTATCACCGGGGCCCTGTTCTACACCTTC
CDR3aa: CASTKLITGALFYTF
abundance: many
v_gene: TRBV7-8
j_gene: TRBJ1-2
d_gene: -

CDR3nt: TGTGCCAGCAGTGACAGGGATGTTACAGGCAATGAGCAGTTCTTC
CDR3aa: CASSDRDVTGNEQFF
abundance: many
v_gene: TRBV2
j_gene: TRBJ2-1
d_gene: -

CDR3nt: TGTGCCAGCAGTTTCCGTCGCGATTCCCACAATGAGCAGTTCTTC
CDR3aa: CASSFRRDSHNEQFF
abundance: many
v_gene: TRBV12-3/TRBV12-4
j_gene: TRBJ2-1
d_gene: -

CDR3nt: TGTGCCAGCAGTTCCTCTGGGGGGCTAAACACTGAAGCTTTCTTT
CDR3aa: CASSSSGGLNTEAFF
abundance: many
v_gene: TRBV12-3/TRBV12-4
j_gene: TRBJ1-1
d_gene: -

CDR3nt: TGTGCCAGCAGTCACCTCGTCAGGGCAGGTACTGAAGCTTTCTTT
CDR3aa: CASSHLVRAGTEAFF
abundance: many
v_gene: TRBV12-3/TRBV12-4
j_gene: TRBJ1-1
d_gene: -

CDR3nt: TGTGCCAGCTCACCACCGAGCCGAGAGACCCAGTACTTC
CDR3aa: CASSPPSRETQYF
abundance: -
v_gene: TRBV18
j_gene: TRBJ2-5
d_gene: -

CDR3nt: TGCAGTGCTGGGCGGGCGCCCTACGAGCAGTACTTC
CDR3aa: CSAGRAPYEQYF
abundance: many
v_gene: TRBV20-1
j_gene: TRBJ2-7
d_gene: -

CDR3nt: TGTGCCAGCAGTTACTCCTCCAAAGGGGTTAATGGCTACACCTTC
CDR3aa: CASSYSSKGVNGYTF
abundance: many
v_gene: TRBV6-5
j_gene: TRBJ1-2
d_gene: -

CDR3nt: TGCGCCAGCAGCCAAGACTATCCTAGCGATGGGTGGGAGCAGTTCTTC
CDR3aa: CASSQDYPSDGWEQFF
abundance: many
v_gene: TRBV4-3
j_gene: TRBJ2-1
d_gene: -

CDR3nt: TGCAGCGTGGGACCCCGGGGGGGAGCAGATACGCAGTATTTT
CDR3aa: CSVGPRGGADTQYF
abundance: many
v_gene: TRBV29-1
j_gene: TRBJ2-3
d_gene: TRBD2

CDR3nt: TGTGCCAGCAGACGACTAGCGGGGGGGCAGGGTGAGCAGTTCTTC
CDR3aa: CASRRLAGGQGEQFF
abundance: many
v_gene: TRBV7-2
j_gene: TRBJ2-1
d_gene: TRBD2

CDR3nt: TGCGCCAGCAGTCACCACGGGCTCAGGCGTCGGGGGGAGCAGTACTTC
CDR3aa: CASSHHGLRRRGEQYF
abundance: many
v_gene: TRBV4-1
j_gene: TRBJ2-7
d_gene: -

CDR3nt: TGTGCCAGCAGCCCTCCCGACAGGTTCGTCTACGAGCAGTACTTC
CDR3aa: CASSPPDRFVYEQYF
abundance: many
v_gene: TRBV27
j_gene: TRBJ2-7
d_gene: -

CDR3nt: TGTGCCAGCAGCCCAAGGACTGGCGGGGATGGCTACACCTTC
CDR3aa: CASSPRTGGDGYTF
abundance: many
v_gene: TRBV7-8
j_gene: TRBJ1-2
d_gene: -

CDR3nt: TGTGCCAGCAGCCAAGGGGCGGGAGGGGTTAGCACAGATACGCAGTATTTT
CDR3aa: CASSQGAGGVSTDTQYF
abundance: many
v_gene: TRBV4-2
j_gene: TRBJ2-3
d_gene: TRBD2

CDR3nt: TGTGCCAGCAGCTCCCAGGGGGCGGGAGGAGAAAAACTGTTTTTT
CDR3aa: CASSSQGAGGEKLFF
abundance: many
v_gene: TRBV7-2
j_gene: TRBJ1-4
d_gene: TRBD1

CDR3nt: TGTGCCAGCAGCCAAAGGGGCAACACTGAAGCTTTCTTT
CDR3aa: CASSQRGNTEAFF
abundance: many
v_gene: TRBV7-8
j_gene: TRBJ1-1
d_gene: -

CDR3nt: TGCAGTGCTAGGGATCCTAGGGGAGGGAGCTACGAGCAGTACTTC
CDR3aa: CSARDPRGGSYEQYF
abundance: many
v_gene: TRBV20-1
j_gene: TRBJ2-7
d_gene: TRBD2

CDR3nt: TGTGCCAGCAGCGTCCCCCATGACCCCTACGAGCAGTACTTC
CDR3aa: CASSVPHDPYEQYF
abundance: many
v_gene: TRBV9
j_gene: TRBJ2-7
d_gene: -

CDR3nt: TGCGCCAGCAGCCCCCCTCGTGGGAGTATCCACGAGCAGTACTTC
CDR3aa: CASSPPRGSIHEQYF
abundance: -
v_gene: TRBV4-1
j_gene: TRBJ2-7
d_gene: -

CDR3nt: TGCGCCAGCAGCTCGTACGGGACAGGGCCTTCCGGGGAGCTGTTTTTT
CDR3aa: CASSSYGTGPSGELFF
abundance: many
v_gene: TRBV5-1
j_gene: TRBJ2-2
d_gene: TRBD1

CDR3nt: TGCAGCGTTATTCCCGGTGGGGCGGGTACTGAAGCTTTCTTT
CDR3aa: CSVIPGGAGTEAFF
abundance: many
v_gene: TRBV29-1
j_gene: TRBJ1-1
d_gene: -

CDR3nt: TGTGCCAGCAGTAGACAGGGCCATGAGCAGTTCTTC
CDR3aa: CASSRQGHEQFF
abundance: many
v_gene: TRBV12-3/TRBV12-4
j_gene: TRBJ2-1
d_gene: TRBD1

CDR3nt: TGTGCCAGCAGTTACTCTAGGGGACTCCAAGAGACCCAGTACTTC
CDR3aa: CASSYSRGLQETQYF
abundance: many
v_gene: TRBV6-5
j_gene: TRBJ2-5
d_gene: -